The sequence of this T cell receptor beta chain was determined in a study of T cells in Graves' hyperthyroidism and ophthalmopathy. General study points: Most thyroid clonotypes that were expanded above 0.001 also turned up in blood.

Germline values: CDR1 MNHEY, CDR2 SVGEGT. The junction had 10 bases not matched to a gene; V was cut back by 2 bases and J by 0 bases. The CDR3 is 18 residues long. Patients were excluded for uncontrolled infection, other autoimmune disease, pregnancy or lactation. The study based diagnoses on clinical symptoms, serum thyroxine and TRAb, thyroid ultrasound and orbital computed tomography. The authors obtained PBMCs from 7.5 to 10 ml of fresh peripheral blood. The table lists this clonotype with a few counts. Its antigen is currently unknown. TCR beta CDR3 region amplification was performed from RNA transcripts. Using the HTBI primer set, a first-round RT-PCR was run on the TCR CDR3. TCRdb recomputed calls from the multiplex PCR reads with MiXCR, one row per CDR3 protein. The data hold almost 500,000 distinct CDR3 sequences, with 20% to 25% observed a single time.

The genes are TRBV6-2 or TRBV6-3 and TRBJ2-1; 7 positions match TRBD1. The sequencing sample was made of blood. This receptor was obtained from a woman in her seventies with Graves' ophthalmopathy. For the CDR3, the DNA is TGTGCCAGCAGTTACCCGGGGACAGTTCAAAGCTCCTACAATGAGCAGTTCTTC. Translating it yields CASSYPGTVQSSYNEQFF.